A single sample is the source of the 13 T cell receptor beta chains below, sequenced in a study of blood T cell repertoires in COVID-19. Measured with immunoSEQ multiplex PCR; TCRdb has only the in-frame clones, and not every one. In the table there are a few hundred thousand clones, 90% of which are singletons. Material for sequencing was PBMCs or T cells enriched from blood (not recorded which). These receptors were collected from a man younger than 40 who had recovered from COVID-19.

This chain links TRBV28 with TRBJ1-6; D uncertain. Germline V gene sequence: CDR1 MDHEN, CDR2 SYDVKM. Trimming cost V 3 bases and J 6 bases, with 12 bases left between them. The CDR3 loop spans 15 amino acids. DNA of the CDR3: TGTGCCAGCAGTTTTTTTTTGGGGAGTAATTCACCCCTCCACTTT. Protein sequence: CASSFFLGSNSPLHF.

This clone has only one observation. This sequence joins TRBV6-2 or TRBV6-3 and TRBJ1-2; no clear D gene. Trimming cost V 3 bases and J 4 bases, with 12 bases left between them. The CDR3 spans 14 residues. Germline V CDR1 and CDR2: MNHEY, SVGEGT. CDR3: CASSYLRATYGYTF. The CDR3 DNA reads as TGTGCCAGCAGTTATTTGAGGGCTACCTATGGCTACACCTTC.

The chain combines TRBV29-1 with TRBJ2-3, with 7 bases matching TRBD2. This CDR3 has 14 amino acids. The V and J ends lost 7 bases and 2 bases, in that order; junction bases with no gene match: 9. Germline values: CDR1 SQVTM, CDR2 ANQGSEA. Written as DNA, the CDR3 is TGCAGCGCACGGGGGACTATGATCACAGATACGCAGTATTTT. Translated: CSARGTMITDTQYF.

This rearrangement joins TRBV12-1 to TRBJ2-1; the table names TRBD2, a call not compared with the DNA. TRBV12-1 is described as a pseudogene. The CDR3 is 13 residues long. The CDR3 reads CASSPLKRSEQFF. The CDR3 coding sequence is TGTGCCAGCAGCCCCCTCAAGAGAAGCGAGCAGTTCTTC.

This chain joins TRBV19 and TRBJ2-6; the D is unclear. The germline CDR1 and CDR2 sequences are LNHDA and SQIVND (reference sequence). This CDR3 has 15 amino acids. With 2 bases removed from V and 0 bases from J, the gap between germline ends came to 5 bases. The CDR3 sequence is CASSIISSGANVLTF. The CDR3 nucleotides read TGTGCCAGTAGTATAATTAGCTCTGGGGCCAACGTCCTGACTTTC.

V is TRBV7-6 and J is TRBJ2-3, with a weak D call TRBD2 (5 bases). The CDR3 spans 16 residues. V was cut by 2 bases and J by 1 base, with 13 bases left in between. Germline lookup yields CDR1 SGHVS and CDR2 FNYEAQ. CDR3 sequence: CASSLFLAGGTDTQYF. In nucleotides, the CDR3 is TGTGCCAGCAGCTTATTTCTAGCCGGCGGCACAGATACGCAGTATTTT.

The CDR3 loop is CASKLAGVYEQYF. DNA of the CDR3: TGTGCCAGCAAGCTAGCGGGAGTCTACGAGCAGTACTTC. The gene calls are TRBV5-8 and TRBJ2-7; TRBD2 matches 10 bases. The ends lost 6 bases at V and 3 bases at J; junction bases unmatched: 3. The CDR3 spans 13 residues. The germline V gene has CDR1 SGHTS and CDR2 YDEGEE.

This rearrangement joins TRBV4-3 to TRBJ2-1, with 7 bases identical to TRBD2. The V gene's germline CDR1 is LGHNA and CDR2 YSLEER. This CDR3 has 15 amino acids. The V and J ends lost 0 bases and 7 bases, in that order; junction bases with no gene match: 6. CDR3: CASSQDAAGINEQFF. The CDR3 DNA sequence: TGCGCCAGCAGCCAAGATGCAGCGGGGATTAATGAGCAGTTCTTC.

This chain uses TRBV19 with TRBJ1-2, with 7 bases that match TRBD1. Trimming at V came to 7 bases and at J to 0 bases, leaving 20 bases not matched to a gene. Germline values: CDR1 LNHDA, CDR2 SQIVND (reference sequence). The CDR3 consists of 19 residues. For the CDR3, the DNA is TGTGCCAGTAAGTTAGTAGGCCGAACAGGGGAAACAGCTAACTATGGCTACACCTTC. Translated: CASKLVGRTGETANYGYTF.

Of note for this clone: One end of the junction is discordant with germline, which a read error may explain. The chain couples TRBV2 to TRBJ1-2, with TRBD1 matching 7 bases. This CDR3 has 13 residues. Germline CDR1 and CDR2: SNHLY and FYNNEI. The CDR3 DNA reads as TGTGCCAGCAGAGAAGACAGGGAGAATGGCTACACCTTC. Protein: CASREDRENGYTF.

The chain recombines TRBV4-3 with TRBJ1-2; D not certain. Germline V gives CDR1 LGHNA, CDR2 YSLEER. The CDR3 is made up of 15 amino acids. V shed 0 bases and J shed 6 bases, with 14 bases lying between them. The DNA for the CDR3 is TGCGCCAGCAGCCAAGATATCGGACTGTGGGATGGCTACACCTTC. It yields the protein CASSQDIGLWDGYTF.

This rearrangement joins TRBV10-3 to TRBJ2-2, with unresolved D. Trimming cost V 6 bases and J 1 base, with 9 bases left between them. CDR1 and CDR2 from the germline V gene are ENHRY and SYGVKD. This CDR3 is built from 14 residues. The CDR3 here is CAISMLENTGELFF. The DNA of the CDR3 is TGTGCCATCAGCATGCTAGAGAACACCGGGGAGCTGTTTTTT.

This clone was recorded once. This CDR3 is CASSIGRWSSYNEQFF. The CDR3 region has the DNA TGTGCCAGTAGTATTGGCCGCTGGAGCTCCTACAATGAGCAGTTCTTC. The chain recombines TRBV19 with TRBJ2-1; D remains unclear. V was clipped by 3 bases and J by 0 bases, with 12 bases between them. The CDR3 is made up of 16 amino acids. Germline V CDR1 and CDR2: LNHDA, SQIVND (reference sequence). The variable domain in full, with the rest retrieved from reference TRBV19 and TRBJ2-1, is DGGITQSPKYLFRKEGQNVTLSCEQNLNHDAMYWYRQDPGQGLRLIYYSQIVNDFQKGDIAEGYSVSREKKESFPLTVTSAQKNPTAFYLCASSIGRWSSYNEQFFGPGTRLTVL.